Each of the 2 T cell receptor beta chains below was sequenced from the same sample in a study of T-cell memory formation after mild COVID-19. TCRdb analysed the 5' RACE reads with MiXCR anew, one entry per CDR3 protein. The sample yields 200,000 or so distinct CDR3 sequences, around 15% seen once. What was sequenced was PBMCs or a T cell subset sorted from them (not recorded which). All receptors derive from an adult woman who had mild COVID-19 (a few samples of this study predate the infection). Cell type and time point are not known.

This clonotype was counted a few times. The CDR3, as DNA: TGTGCCAGCGTTCGGTGGACTAGCGGGGGGGCCGGTTCTTACAATGAGCAGTTCTTC. As protein: CASVRWTSGGAGSYNEQFF. The J gene is TRBJ2-1, the V gene TRBV7-9, with TRBD2 identical over 15 bases. This CDR3 is built from 19 residues. Germline CDR1 is SEHNR and CDR2 is FQNEAQ (reference sequence). The V segment lost 8 bases and the J segment 4 bases; nucleotides outside the gene matches: 15.

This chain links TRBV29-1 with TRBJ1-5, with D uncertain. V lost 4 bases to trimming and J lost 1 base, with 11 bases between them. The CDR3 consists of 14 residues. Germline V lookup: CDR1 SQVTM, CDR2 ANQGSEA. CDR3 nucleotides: TGCAGCGTTGCAGGCGGGAGCAGCAATCAGCCCCAGCATTTT. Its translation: CSVAGGSSNQPQHF.